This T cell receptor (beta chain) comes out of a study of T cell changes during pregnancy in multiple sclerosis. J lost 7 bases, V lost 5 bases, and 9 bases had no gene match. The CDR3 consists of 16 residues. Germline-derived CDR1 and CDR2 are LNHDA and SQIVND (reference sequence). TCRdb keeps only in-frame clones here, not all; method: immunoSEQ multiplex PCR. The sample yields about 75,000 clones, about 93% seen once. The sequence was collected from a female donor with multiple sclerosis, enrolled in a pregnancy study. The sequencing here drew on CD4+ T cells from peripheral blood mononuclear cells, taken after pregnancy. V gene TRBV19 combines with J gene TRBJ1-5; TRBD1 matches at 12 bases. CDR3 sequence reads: CASSDPGQGARQPQHF. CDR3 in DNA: TGTGCCAGTAGTGATCCGGGACAGGGGGCTCGGCAGCCCCAGCATTTT.